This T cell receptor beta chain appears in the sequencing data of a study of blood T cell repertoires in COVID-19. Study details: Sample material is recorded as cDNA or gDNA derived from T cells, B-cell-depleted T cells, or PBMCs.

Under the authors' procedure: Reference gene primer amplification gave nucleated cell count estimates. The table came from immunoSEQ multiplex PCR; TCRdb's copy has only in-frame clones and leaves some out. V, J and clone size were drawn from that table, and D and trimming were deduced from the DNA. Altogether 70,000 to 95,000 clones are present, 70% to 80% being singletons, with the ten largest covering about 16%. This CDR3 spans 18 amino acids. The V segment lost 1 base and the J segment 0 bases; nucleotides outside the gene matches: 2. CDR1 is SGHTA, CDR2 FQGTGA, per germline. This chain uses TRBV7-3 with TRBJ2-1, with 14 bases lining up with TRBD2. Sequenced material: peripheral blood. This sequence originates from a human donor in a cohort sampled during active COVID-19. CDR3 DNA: TGTGCCAGCAGCTTAAGGGGGACTAGCGGGAGCTCCTACAATGAGCAGTTCTTC. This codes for CASSLRGTSGSSYNEQFF.